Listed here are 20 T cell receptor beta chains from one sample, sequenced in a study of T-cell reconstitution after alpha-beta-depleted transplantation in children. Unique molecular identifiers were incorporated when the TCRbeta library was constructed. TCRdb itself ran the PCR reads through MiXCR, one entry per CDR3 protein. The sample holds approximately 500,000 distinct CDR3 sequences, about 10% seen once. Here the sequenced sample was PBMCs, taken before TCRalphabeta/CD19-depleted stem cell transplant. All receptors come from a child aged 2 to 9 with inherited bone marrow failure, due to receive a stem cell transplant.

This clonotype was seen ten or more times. The CDR3 protein is CASSQPIGGREQFF. The CDR3 bases are TGTGCCAGCAGCCAACCAATAGGAGGGAGGGAGCAGTTCTTC. V is TRBV4-2 and J is TRBJ2-1; tentative D call: TRBD2 (6 bases). The CDR3 loop spans 14 amino acids. The V and J ends lost 2 bases and 10 bases respectively, with 15 bases between them. Germline CDR1 and CDR2: LGHNA and YNFKEQ.

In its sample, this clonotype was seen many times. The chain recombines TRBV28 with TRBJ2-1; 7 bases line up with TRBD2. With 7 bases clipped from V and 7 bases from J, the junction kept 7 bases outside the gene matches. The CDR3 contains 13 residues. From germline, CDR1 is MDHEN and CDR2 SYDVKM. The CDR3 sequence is CASNVRETNEQFF. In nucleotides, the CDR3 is TGTGCCAGCAACGTGCGGGAGACAAATGAGCAGTTCTTC.

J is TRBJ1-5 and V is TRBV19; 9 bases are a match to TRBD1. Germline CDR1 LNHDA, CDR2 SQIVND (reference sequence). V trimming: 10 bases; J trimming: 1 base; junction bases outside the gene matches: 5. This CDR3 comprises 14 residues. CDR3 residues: CATDDRGSNQPQHF. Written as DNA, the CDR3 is TGTGCCACCGACGACAGGGGGAGCAATCAGCCCCAGCATTTT.

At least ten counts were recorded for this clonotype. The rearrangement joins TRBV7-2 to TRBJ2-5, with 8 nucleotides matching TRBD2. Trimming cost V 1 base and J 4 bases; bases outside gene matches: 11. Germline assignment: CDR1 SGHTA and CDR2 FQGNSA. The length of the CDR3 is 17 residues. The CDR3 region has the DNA TGTGCCAGCAGCTTAGGGGCCCCGGGACTAGGAGGAGAGACCCAGTACTTC. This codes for CASSLGAPGLGGETQYF.

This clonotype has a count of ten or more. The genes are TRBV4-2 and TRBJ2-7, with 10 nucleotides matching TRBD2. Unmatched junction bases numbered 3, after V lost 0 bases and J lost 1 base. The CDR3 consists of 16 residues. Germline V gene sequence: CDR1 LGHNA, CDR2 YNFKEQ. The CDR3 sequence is CASSQELAGSSYEQYF. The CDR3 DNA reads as TGTGCCAGCAGCCAAGAACTAGCGGGAAGTTCCTACGAGCAGTACTTC.

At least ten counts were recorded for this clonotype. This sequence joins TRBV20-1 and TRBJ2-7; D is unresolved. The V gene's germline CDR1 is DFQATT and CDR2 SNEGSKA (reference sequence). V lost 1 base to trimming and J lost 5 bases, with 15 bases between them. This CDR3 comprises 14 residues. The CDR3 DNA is TGCAGTGCTAGAGGTCTGAACCAGCCCCACGAGCAGTACTTC. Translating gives CSARGLNQPHEQYF.

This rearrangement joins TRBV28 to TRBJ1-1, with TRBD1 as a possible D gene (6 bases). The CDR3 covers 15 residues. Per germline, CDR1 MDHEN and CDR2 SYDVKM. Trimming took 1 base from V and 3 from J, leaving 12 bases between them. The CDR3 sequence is CASSLFPGADTEAFF. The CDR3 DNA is TGTGCCAGCAGTTTATTTCCAGGGGCGGACACTGAAGCTTTCTTT.

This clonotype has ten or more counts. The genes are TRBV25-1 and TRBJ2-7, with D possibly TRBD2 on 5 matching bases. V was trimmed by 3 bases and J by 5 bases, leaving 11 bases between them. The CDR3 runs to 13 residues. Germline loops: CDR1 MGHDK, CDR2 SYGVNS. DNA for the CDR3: TGTGCCAGCAGTGAGGAGGCGTTCCACGAGCAGTACTTC. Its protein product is CASSEEAFHEQYF.

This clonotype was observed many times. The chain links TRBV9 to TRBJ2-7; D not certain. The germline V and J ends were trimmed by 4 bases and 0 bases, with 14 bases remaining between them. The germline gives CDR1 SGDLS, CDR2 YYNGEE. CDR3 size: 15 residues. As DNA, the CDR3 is TGTGCCAGCAGCCCAGCGCCGGGCGGCTCCTACGAGCAGTACTTC. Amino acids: CASSPAPGGSYEQYF.

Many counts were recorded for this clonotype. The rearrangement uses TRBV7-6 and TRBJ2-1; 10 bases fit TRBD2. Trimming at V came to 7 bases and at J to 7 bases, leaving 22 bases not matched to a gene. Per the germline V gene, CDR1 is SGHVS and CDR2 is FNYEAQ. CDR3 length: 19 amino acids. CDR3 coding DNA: TGTGCCAGCACCCCCTCAGGGCTAGCGGGAGTCAGGAGGACGAATGAGCAGTTCTTC. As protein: CASTPSGLAGVRRTNEQFF.

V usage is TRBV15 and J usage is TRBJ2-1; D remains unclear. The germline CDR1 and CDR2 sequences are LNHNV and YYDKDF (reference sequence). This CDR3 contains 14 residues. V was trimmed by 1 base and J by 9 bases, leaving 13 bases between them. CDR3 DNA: TGTGCCACCAGCAGAGTCCCGATAAGTGGTGAGCAGTTCTTC. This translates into CATSRVPISGEQFF.

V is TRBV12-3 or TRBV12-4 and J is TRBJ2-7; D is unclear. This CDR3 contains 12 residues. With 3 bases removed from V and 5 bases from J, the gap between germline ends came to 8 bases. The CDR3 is CASSLVLNEQYF. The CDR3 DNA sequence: TGTGCCAGCAGTTTGGTTTTAAACGAGCAGTACTTC.

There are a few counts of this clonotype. CDR3 sequence reads: CASSFHQGGNQPQHF. The CDR3 DNA reads as TGTGCCAGCAGTTTCCACCAGGGGGGAAATCAGCCCCAGCATTTT. The chain employs TRBV28 and TRBJ1-5; 7 positions agree with TRBD1. The CDR3 runs to 15 residues. Losses at the gene ends were 3 bases for V and 4 bases for J; bases not matched to a gene: 6. Looked up from germline, CDR1 is MDHEN and CDR2 is SYDVKM.

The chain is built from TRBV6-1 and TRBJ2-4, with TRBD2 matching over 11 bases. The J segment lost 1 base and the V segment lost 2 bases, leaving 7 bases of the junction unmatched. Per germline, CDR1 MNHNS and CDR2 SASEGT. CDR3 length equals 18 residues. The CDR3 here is CASSERVAGGSAKNIQYF. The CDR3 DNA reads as TGTGCCAGCAGTGAACGGGTAGCGGGAGGGTCGGCCAAAAACATTCAGTACTTC.

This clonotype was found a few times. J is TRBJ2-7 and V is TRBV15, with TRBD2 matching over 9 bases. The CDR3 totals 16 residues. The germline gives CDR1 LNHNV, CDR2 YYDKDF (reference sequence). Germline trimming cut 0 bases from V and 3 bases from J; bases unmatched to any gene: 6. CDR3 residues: CATSRDLASGVYEQYF. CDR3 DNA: TGTGCCACCAGCAGAGATTTGGCTAGCGGGGTCTACGAGCAGTACTTC. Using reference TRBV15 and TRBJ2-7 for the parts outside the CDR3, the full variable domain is DAMVIQNPRYQVTQFGKPVTLSCSQTLNHNVMYWYQQKSSQAPKLLFHYYDKDFNNEADTPDNFQSRRPNTSFCFLDIRSPGLGDTAMYLCATSRDLASGVYEQYFGPGTRLTVT.

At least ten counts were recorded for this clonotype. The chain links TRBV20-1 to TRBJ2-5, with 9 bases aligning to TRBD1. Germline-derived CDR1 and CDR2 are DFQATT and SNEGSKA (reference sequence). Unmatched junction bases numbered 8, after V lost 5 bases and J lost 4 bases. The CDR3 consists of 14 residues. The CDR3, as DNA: TGCAGTGCTTTATCCGGGACAGGGAGAGAGACCCAGTACTTC. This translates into CSALSGTGRETQYF.

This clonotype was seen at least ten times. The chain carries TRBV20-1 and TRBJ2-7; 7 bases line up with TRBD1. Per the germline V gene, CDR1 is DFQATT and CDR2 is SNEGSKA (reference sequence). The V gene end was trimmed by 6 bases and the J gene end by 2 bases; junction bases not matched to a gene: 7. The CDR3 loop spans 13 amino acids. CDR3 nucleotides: TGCAGTGCCCGGACAGGCATCCCCTACGAGCAGTACTTC. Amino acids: CSARTGIPYEQYF.

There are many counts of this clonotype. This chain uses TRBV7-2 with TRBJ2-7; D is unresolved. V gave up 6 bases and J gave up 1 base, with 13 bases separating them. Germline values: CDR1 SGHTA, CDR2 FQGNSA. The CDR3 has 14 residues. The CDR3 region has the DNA TGTGCCAGCAGGTTTTCGACCAATTCCTACGAGCAGTACTTC. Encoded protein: CASRFSTNSYEQYF.

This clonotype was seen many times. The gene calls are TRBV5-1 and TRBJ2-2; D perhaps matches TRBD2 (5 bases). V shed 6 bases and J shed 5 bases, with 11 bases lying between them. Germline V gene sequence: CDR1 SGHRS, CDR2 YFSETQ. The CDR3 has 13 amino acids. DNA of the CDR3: TGCGCCAGCACGAGGGATGGGACCGGGGAGCTGTTTTTT. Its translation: CASTRDGTGELFF.

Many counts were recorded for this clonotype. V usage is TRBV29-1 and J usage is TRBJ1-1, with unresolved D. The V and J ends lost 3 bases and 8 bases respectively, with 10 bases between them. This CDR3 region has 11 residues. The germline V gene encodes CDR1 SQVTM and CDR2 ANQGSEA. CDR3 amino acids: CSVDSGYEAFF. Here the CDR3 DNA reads TGCAGCGTTGACTCAGGTTACGAAGCTTTCTTT. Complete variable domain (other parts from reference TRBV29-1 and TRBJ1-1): SAVISQKPSRDICQRGTSLTIQCQVDSQVTMMFWYRQQPGQSLTLIATANQGSEATYESGFVIDKFPISRPNLTFSTLTVSNMSPEDSSIYLCSVDSGYEAFFGQGTRLTVV.